The 31 T cell receptor beta chains reported below all come from one sample, sequenced in a study of PD-1 blockade in classical Hodgkin lymphoma. Documented time point: cycle 4 day 1 (C4D1), after less than seven weeks of nivolumab. Every patient had relapsed following autologous stem cell transplantation, and cohorts differed in brentuximab vedotin exposure. The repertoire was sequenced with immunoSEQ multiplex PCR; TCRdb's copy has only in-frame clones and lacks some. The data show 100,000 to 120,000 clones, roughly 87% seen once. This specimen was peripheral blood mononuclear cells (PBMCs), taken before the fourth cycle of nivolumab. The receptor set was obtained from a human donor with classical Hodgkin lymphoma.

V usage is TRBV20-1 and J usage is TRBJ1-1; D not certain. Trimming removed 6 bases at V and 4 bases at J, with 9 bases between. The length of the CDR3 is 11 residues. The germline V gene has CDR1 DFQATT and CDR2 SNEGSKA (reference sequence). The CDR3 here is CSAFKSTEAFF. The CDR3 coding sequence is TGCAGTGCCTTTAAGAGCACTGAAGCTTTCTTT.

This rearrangement joins TRBV2 to TRBJ1-3; the D gene is possibly TRBD1 (6 bases). Trimming cost V 7 bases and J 4 bases, with 14 bases left between them. The CDR3 is 14 residues long. Germline V gene data show CDR1 as SNHLY and CDR2 as FYNNEI. CDR3 loop: CASNSGGRGNTIYF. CDR3 bases: TGTGCCAGCAACAGCGGGGGGCGGGGAAACACCATATATTTT.

The chain joins TRBV2 to TRBJ2-7, with D maybe TRBD2 (6 bases). The germline V gene encodes CDR1 SNHLY and CDR2 FYNNEI. The V end was cut by 5 bases, the J end by 6 bases, with 23 bases between. The CDR3 length is 16 residues. The CDR3 DNA follows: TGTGCCAGCAGTCCCATACACGGGAGTGTTAGTTTCGAGCAGTACTTC. It translates to CASSPIHGSVSFEQYF.

The chain joins TRBV30 to TRBJ1-1; D is uncertain. The germline V and J ends were trimmed by 0 bases and 1 base, with 0 bases remaining between them. CDR1 GTSNPN and CDR2 SVGIG come from the germline V gene (reference sequence). The CDR3 has 11 residues. The CDR3 loop reads CAWSVNTEAFF. The CDR3 DNA is TGTGCCTGGAGTGTGAACACTGAAGCTTTCTTT.

The rearrangement joins TRBV5-1 to TRBJ2-7; TRBD2 matches 11 bases. The CDR3 sequence is 14 residues long. The germline gives CDR1 SGHRS, CDR2 YFSETQ. V gave up 4 bases and J gave up 6 bases; unmatched junction bases: 6. The CDR3 here is CASSLSGRAGEQYF. The DNA of the CDR3 is TGCGCCAGCAGCCTTAGCGGGAGGGCGGGCGAGCAGTACTTC. The full variable domain, completed using reference TRBV5-1 and TRBJ2-7, is KAGVTQTPRYLIKTRGQQVTLSCSPISGHRSVSWYQQTPGQGLQFLFEYFSETQRNKGNFPGRFSGRQFSNSRSEMNVSTLELGDSALYLCASSLSGRAGEQYFGPGTRLTVT.

This clone was detected once. Other DNA sequences in this specimen translate into the identical CDR3. This sequence joins TRBV19 and TRBJ1-2; 7 nucleotides align to TRBD1. V was pared by 3 bases and J by 5 bases, with 9 bases of the junction left unmatched. Germline V gene data show CDR1 as LNHDA and CDR2 as SQIVND (reference sequence). This CDR3 comprises 15 residues. This CDR3 is CASSIRDRDPYGYTF. For the CDR3, the DNA is TGTGCCAGTAGTATCCGCGACAGGGATCCGTATGGCTACACCTTC.

The chain combines TRBV4-3 with TRBJ1-3; D call uncertain. Germline loops: CDR1 LGHNA, CDR2 YSLEER. CDR3 length: 13 residues. V was shortened by 6 bases and J by 0 bases, with 6 bases between the two germline ends. The CDR3 DNA follows: TGCGCCAGCAGTCAGACCTCTGGAAACACCATATATTTT. This gives the protein CASSQTSGNTIYF.

This clone has a handful of counts. This chain uses TRBV10-1 with TRBJ2-7, with D uncertain. V was pared by 2 bases and J by 2 bases, with 7 bases between. This CDR3 is 13 amino acids long. From germline, CDR1 is WNHNN and CDR2 SYGVQD (reference sequence). CDR3 amino acids: CASSERGTYEQYF. The CDR3 DNA reads TGCGCCAGCAGTGAGCGCGGAACCTACGAGCAGTACTTC.

This clone was seen a single time. The chain is built from TRBV7-9 and TRBJ2-1, with a possible D match to TRBD2 (7 bases). This CDR3 contains 14 residues. The ends were cut back, 7 bases at V and 14 bases at J, with 24 bases in the middle. Germline V gene lookup returns CDR1 SEHNR and CDR2 FQNEAQ (reference sequence). CDR3 region: CASTKGGGFPREFF. The CDR3 region has the DNA TGTGCCAGCACTAAAGGCGGGGGCTTCCCGAGGGAGTTCTTC.

The chain couples TRBV7-9 to TRBJ2-2, with D perhaps matching TRBD1 or TRBD2 (6 bases each). V was pared by 3 bases and J by 5 bases, with 13 bases between. The length of the CDR3 is 15 residues. Looked up from germline, CDR1 is SEHNR and CDR2 is FQNEAQ (reference sequence). The CDR3 sequence is CASSFSTGRTGELFF. CDR3 nucleotide sequence: TGTGCCAGCAGCTTCTCCACAGGGAGGACCGGGGAGCTGTTTTTT.

This clone occurred a few times. The chain combines TRBV4-1 with TRBJ1-4; maybe TRBD1 (5 bases). There are 16 residues in the CDR3. V was shortened by 0 bases and J by 6 bases, with 14 bases between the two germline ends. Germline-derived CDR1 and CDR2 are MGHRA and YSYEKL. CDR3 sequence: CASSQEGKGTYEKLFF. The CDR3, as DNA: TGCGCCAGCAGCCAAGAGGGAAAGGGGACGTATGAAAAACTGTTTTTT.

This rearrangement joins TRBV10-3 to TRBJ1-2; 12 bases fit TRBD1. The CDR3 extends over 16 amino acids. The germline CDR1 and CDR2 sequences are ENHRY and SYGVKD. V shed 4 bases, J shed 7 bases, and the junction held 10 bases outside the gene matches. The chain's CDR3 is CAISARGQGAEGGYTF. CDR3 coding DNA: TGTGCCATCAGTGCCCGGGGACAGGGGGCTGAGGGTGGCTACACCTTC.

The chain couples TRBV7-6 to TRBJ2-5; TRBD1 aligns across 7 bases. The CDR3 totals 15 residues. V lost 5 bases, J lost 0 bases, and 6 bases stayed unmatched. Germline CDR1 is SGHVS and CDR2 is FNYEAQ. The CDR3 DNA is TGTGCCAGCAGCCAAGGACAGGTTTACCAAGAGACCCAGTACTTC. It is translated as CASSQGQVYQETQYF.

This clone was observed a single time. The chain is built from TRBV7-2 and TRBJ2-2; weak D call: TRBD1 (5 bases). Germline CDR1 SGHTA, CDR2 FQGNSA. The CDR3 loop spans 15 amino acids. V lost 1 base and J 6 bases, leaving 12 bases between the germline ends. CDR3: CASSLGVGVAGELFF. Here the CDR3 DNA reads TGTGCCAGCAGCTTAGGGGTAGGGGTGGCCGGGGAGCTGTTTTTT.

V is TRBV7-2 and J is TRBJ2-1, with 8 bases identical to TRBD2. V lost 3 bases, J lost 6 bases, and 7 bases stayed unmatched. The CDR3 consists of 15 residues. The germline CDR1 and CDR2 sequences are SGHTA and FQGNSA. CDR3: CASSFLMSGSNEQFF. The CDR3 region has the DNA TGTGCCAGCAGCTTTCTCATGAGCGGGAGCAATGAGCAGTTCTTC.

This sequence joins TRBV2 and TRBJ1-1; the D gene is possibly TRBD1 (6 bases). The CDR3 is made up of 14 amino acids. Germline V lookup: CDR1 SNHLY, CDR2 FYNNEI. Trimming cost V 6 bases and J 10 bases, with 21 bases left between them. The DNA of the CDR3 is TGTGCCAGCAGCCCCGGGGGGGCCCCCTTTCCAGCTTTCTTT. Amino acids: CASSPGGAPFPAFF.

This chain connects TRBV7-9 to TRBJ2-1; 12 bases line up with TRBD2. The germline gives CDR1 SEHNR, CDR2 FQNEAQ (reference sequence). V lost 5 bases and J lost 6; bases outside the gene matches: 2. The CDR3 is made up of 14 amino acids. CDR3 residues: CASSPGLAGNEQFF. CDR3 coding DNA: TGTGCCAGCAGCCCGGGACTAGCGGGCAATGAGCAGTTCTTC.

This chain connects TRBV5-4 to TRBJ2-3, with 8 nucleotides matching TRBD2. J gave up 6 bases and V 4 bases, and 7 bases lay outside the gene matches. This CDR3 region has 14 residues. Germline-derived CDR1 and CDR2 are SGHNT and YYREEE (reference sequence). The CDR3 loop is CASSRGTSGDTQYF. In DNA, the CDR3 is TGTGCCAGCAGCCGCGGGACTAGTGGTGATACGCAGTATTTT.

V gene TRBV7-6 combines with J gene TRBJ1-2; D possibly corresponds to TRBD1 (6 bases). The CDR3 covers 16 residues. Per germline, CDR1 SGHVS and CDR2 FNYEAQ. V was pared by 1 base and J by 4 bases, with 16 bases between. CDR3 amino acids: CASSLGKGRGFYGYTF. CDR3 nucleotides: TGTGCCAGCAGCTTAGGGAAAGGGAGGGGGTTCTATGGCTACACCTTC. Full variable domain (remainder filled in from reference TRBV7-6 and TRBJ1-2): GAGVSQSPRYKVTKRGQDVALRCDPISGHVSLYWYRQALGQGPEFLTYFNYEAQQDKSGLPNDRFSAERPEGSISTLTIQRTEQRDSAMYRCASSLGKGRGFYGYTFGSGTRLTVV.

The rearrangement joins TRBV5-1 to TRBJ1-1; 8 nucleotides line up with TRBD1. The trim removed 3 bases at V and 5 bases at J, leaving 9 bases unmatched. The CDR3 loop spans 15 amino acids. Germline CDR1 and CDR2: SGHRS and YFSETQ. The CDR3 is CASSYSGGSGTEAFF. In DNA form, the CDR3 reads TGCGCCAGCAGCTACTCAGGGGGCTCCGGGACTGAAGCTTTCTTT.

V is TRBV5-1 and J is TRBJ1-2; 8 nucleotides match TRBD1. Per germline, CDR1 SGHRS and CDR2 YFSETQ. Trimming removed 4 bases from V and 8 bases from J; junction bases left unmatched: 7. CDR3 length: 13 amino acids. The CDR3 protein is CASSPRTGSGYTF. Written as DNA, the CDR3 is TGCGCCAGCAGCCCCCGGACAGGGAGCGGCTACACCTTC.

This clone was recorded a few times. This rearrangement joins TRBV12-5 to TRBJ1-2; possibly TRBD1 for D (5 bases). Germline V lookup: CDR1 LGHNT, CDR2 FRNRAP. The CDR3 contains 15 residues. Trimming stripped 4 bases from V and 8 bases from J, with 20 bases between. The CDR3, as DNA: TGTGCTAGTGGTTCCTCATCGCGGACACGGAGCGGCTACACCTTC. It codes for CASGSSSRTRSGYTF.

The chain employs TRBV6-5 and TRBJ1-4; D not resolved. The germline gives CDR1 MNHEY, CDR2 SVGAGI. Trimming took off 0 bases at V and 0 bases at J, with 8 bases between the two ends. CDR3 length: 16 residues. CDR3 amino acids: CASSYSYRATNEKLFF. The CDR3 DNA sequence: TGTGCCAGCAGTTACTCCTACAGAGCAACTAATGAAAAACTGTTTTTT.

V usage is TRBV7-9 and J usage is TRBJ2-6; maybe TRBD1 (5 bases). From germline, CDR1 is SEHNR and CDR2 FQNEAQ (reference sequence). The V gene lost 6 bases and the J gene lost 0 bases, with 12 bases spanning the gap. The CDR3 has 16 residues. The CDR3 DNA sequence: TGTGCCAGCAGTAGAGACAGCCACTCTGGGGCCAACGTCCTGACTTTC. Its translation: CASSRDSHSGANVLTF.

The chain joins TRBV7-9 to TRBJ2-1; 7 bases align to TRBD2. The junction had 11 bases not matched to a gene; V was cut back by 5 bases and J by 4 bases. This CDR3 contains 16 residues. The germline V gene encodes CDR1 SEHNR and CDR2 FQNEAQ (reference sequence). The CDR3: CASSVGSGTHYNEQFF. The CDR3 DNA is TGTGCCAGCAGCGTAGGAAGCGGGACCCATTACAATGAGCAGTTCTTC.

V is TRBV27 and J is TRBJ1-1; D remains unclear. Trimming stripped 5 bases from V and 0 bases from J, with 7 bases between. CDR3 size: 13 residues. Germline CDR1 and CDR2: MNHEY and SMNVEV (reference sequence). CDR3: CASSITMNTEAFF. The CDR3 nucleotides are TGTGCCAGCAGTATCACTATGAACACTGAAGCTTTCTTT.

The rearrangement joins TRBV5-4 to TRBJ2-5; 8 bases map to TRBD2. Germline V gene lookup returns CDR1 SGHNT and CDR2 YYREEE (reference sequence). V dropped 4 bases and J dropped 4; count of bases not matched to a gene: 6. The CDR3 has 14 amino acids. CDR3 sequence (DNA): TGTGCCAGCAGCGACGGGACTAGTGGAGAGACCCAGTACTTC. Protein: CASSDGTSGETQYF.

In this sample, this clone turned up once. This chain links TRBV5-4 with TRBJ2-1; 8 bases match TRBD2. After removal of 4 bases from V and 4 bases from J, the junction contained 16 bases not matched to a gene. Germline assignment: CDR1 SGHNT and CDR2 YYREEE (reference sequence). This CDR3 spans 18 amino acids. The DNA of the CDR3 is TGTGCCAGCAGCCCAGGGGCAGGGACTAGGGCGGGATACAATGAGCAGTTCTTC. This codes for CASSPGAGTRAGYNEQFF. The full variable domain, rest sourced from reference TRBV5-4 and TRBJ2-1, is ETGVTQSPTHLIKTRGQQVTLRCSSQSGHNTVSWYQQALGQGPQFIFQYYREEENGRGNFPPRFSGLQFPNYSSELNVNALELDDSALYLCASSPGAGTRAGYNEQFFGPGTRLTVL.

The chain carries TRBV30 and TRBJ1-2; no clear D gene. The V gene's germline CDR1 is GTSNPN and CDR2 SVGIG (reference sequence). This CDR3 comprises 17 residues. V dropped 8 bases and J dropped 3 bases, with 28 bases sitting between them. CDR3 in amino acids: CARRPQLGSFMDYGYTF. CDR3 coding DNA: TGTGCCCGAAGACCGCAACTGGGTTCTTTCATGGACTATGGCTACACCTTC.

This chain joins TRBV5-1 and TRBJ1-1, with 9 bases aligning to TRBD1. Trimming cost V 3 bases and J 3 bases; bases outside gene matches: 6. CDR1 is SGHRS and CDR2 is YFSETQ in the germline V gene. CDR3 length: 15 amino acids. CDR3: CASSWEQGAHTEAFF. The CDR3 nucleotides read TGCGCCAGCAGCTGGGAACAGGGGGCACACACTGAAGCTTTCTTT.

This clone appeared a few times. This chain links TRBV5-1 with TRBJ1-2, with D uncertain. The CDR3 consists of 14 residues. The germline gives CDR1 SGHRS, CDR2 YFSETQ. Trimming stripped 3 bases from V and 5 bases from J, with 14 bases between. In nucleotides, the CDR3 is TGCGCCAGCAGCTCGGTCCTTGAGGGATATGGCTACACCTTC. Translating gives CASSSVLEGYGYTF.